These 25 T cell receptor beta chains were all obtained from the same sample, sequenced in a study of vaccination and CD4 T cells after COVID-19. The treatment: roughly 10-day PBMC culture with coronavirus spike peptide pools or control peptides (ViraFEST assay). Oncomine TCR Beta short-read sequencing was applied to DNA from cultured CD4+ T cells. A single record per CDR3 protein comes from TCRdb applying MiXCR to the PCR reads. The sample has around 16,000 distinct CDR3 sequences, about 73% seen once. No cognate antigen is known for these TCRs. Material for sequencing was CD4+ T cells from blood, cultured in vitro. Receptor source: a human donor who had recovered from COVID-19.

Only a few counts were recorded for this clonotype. Here the CDR3 reads CAAGYTEAFF. The CDR3, as DNA: TGTGCAGCAGGGTATACTGAAGCTTTCTTT. The V gene is TRBV30, the J gene TRBJ1-1, with D perhaps TRBD1 (5 bases). Germline V gene lookup returns CDR1 GTSNPN and CDR2 SVGIG (reference sequence). This CDR3 region has 10 residues.

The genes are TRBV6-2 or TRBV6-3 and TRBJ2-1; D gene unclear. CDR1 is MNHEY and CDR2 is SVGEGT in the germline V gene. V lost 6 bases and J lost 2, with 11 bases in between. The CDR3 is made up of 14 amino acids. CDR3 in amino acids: CASRGDLTYNEQFF. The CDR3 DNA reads TGTGCCAGCAGGGGCGATCTAACCTACAATGAGCAGTTCTTC.

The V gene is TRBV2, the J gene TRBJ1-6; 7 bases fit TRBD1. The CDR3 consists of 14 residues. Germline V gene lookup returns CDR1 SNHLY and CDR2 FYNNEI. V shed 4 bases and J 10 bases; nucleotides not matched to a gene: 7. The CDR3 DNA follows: TGTGCCAGCAGTGTACAGGGGATTGGGTCACCCCTCCACTTT. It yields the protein CASSVQGIGSPLHF.

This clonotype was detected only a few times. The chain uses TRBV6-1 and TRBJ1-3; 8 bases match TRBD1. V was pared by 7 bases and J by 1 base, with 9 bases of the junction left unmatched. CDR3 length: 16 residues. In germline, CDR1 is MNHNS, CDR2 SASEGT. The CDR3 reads CASKSRGLGSGNTIYF. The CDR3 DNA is TGTGCCAGCAAGTCCAGGGGGCTGGGATCTGGAAACACCATATATTTT.

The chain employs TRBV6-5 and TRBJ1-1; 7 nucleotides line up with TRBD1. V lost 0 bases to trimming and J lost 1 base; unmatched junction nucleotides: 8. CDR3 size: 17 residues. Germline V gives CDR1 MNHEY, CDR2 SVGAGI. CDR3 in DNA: TGTGCCAGCAGTTACTCGGTCCTGGGGACAGAGAACACTGAAGCTTTCTTT. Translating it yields CASSYSVLGTENTEAFF.

In nucleotides, the CDR3 is TGCAGTGCCCACCGGGCCCATCGGAACACTGAAGCTTTCTTT. It codes for CSAHRAHRNTEAFF. The chain combines TRBV20-1 with TRBJ1-1, with unresolved D. The V end was cut by 6 bases, the J end by 1 base, with 15 bases between. Per the germline V gene, CDR1 is DFQATT and CDR2 is SNEGSKA (reference sequence). This CDR3 contains 14 residues.

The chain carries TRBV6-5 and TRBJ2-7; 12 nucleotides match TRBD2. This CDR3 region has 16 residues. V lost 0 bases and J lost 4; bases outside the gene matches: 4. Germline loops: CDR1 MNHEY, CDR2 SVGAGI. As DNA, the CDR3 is TGTGCCAGCAGTTACTCAATGACTAGCGGGAGATACGAGCAGTACTTC. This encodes CASSYSMTSGRYEQYF.

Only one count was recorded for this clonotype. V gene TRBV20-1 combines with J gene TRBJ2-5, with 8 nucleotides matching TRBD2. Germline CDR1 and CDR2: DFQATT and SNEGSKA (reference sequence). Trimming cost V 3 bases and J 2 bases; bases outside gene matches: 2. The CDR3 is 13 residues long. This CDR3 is CSARTSAQETQYF. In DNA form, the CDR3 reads TGCAGTGCTAGGACTAGCGCACAAGAGACCCAGTACTTC.

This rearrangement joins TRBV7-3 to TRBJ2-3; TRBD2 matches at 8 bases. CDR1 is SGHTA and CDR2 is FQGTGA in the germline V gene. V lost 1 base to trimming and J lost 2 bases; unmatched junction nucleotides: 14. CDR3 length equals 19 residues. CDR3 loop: CASSLRARRNSGTTDTQYF. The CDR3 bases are TGTGCCAGCAGCTTAAGGGCGCGGCGGAATAGCGGGACCACAGATACGCAGTATTTT.

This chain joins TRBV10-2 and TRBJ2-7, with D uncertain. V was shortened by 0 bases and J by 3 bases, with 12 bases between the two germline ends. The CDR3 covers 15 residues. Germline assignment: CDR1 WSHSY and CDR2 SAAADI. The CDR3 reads CASSESEPVHYEQYF. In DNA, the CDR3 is TGCGCCAGCAGTGAGTCGGAGCCCGTACACTACGAGCAGTACTTC.

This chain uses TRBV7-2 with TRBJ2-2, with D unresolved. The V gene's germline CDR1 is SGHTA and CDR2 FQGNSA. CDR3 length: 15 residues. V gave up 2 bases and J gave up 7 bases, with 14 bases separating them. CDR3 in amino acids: CASSLMHPTGGELFF. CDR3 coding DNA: TGTGCCAGCAGCTTAATGCACCCAACGGGCGGGGAGCTGTTTTTT.

This CDR3 reads CASSARPSQLAKNIQYF. DNA of the CDR3: TGTGCCAGCAGTGCGCGCCCGTCGCAGTTAGCCAAAAACATTCAGTACTTC. The chain employs TRBV6-1 and TRBJ2-4; D is unresolved. The V gene lost 4 bases and the J gene lost 0 bases, with 16 bases spanning the gap. CDR3 size: 17 residues. Germline loops: CDR1 MNHNS, CDR2 SASEGT.

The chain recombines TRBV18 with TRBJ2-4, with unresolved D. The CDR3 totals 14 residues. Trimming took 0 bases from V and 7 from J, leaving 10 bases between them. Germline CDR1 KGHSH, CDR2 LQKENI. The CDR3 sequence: CASSPPTIMNIQYF. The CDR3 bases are TGTGCCAGCTCACCACCAACTATCATGAACATTCAGTACTTC. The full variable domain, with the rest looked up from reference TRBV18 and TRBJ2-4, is NAGVMQNPRHLVRRRGQEARLRCSPMKGHSHVYWYRQLPEEGLKFMVYLQKENIIDESGMPKERFSAEFPKEGPSILRIQQVVRGDSAAYFCASSPPTIMNIQYFGAGTRLSVL.

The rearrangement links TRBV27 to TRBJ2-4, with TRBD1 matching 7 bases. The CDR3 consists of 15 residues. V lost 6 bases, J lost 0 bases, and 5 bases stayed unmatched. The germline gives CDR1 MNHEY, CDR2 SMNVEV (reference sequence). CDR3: CASSPGQPAKNIQYF. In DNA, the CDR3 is TGTGCCAGCAGCCCGGGACAGCCAGCCAAAAACATTCAGTACTTC.

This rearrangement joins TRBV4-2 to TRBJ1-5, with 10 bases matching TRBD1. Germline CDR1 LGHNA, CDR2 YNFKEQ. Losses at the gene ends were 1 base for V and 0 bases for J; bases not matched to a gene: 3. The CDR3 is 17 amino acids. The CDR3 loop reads CASSQGGTGVSNQPQHF. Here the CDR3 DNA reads TGTGCCAGCAGCCAAGGGGGGACAGGGGTTAGCAATCAGCCCCAGCATTTT.

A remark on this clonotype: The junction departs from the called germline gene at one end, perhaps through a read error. The CDR3 DNA sequence: TGTGCCAGCAGCTTAGGGGGGAGGGAAATCTTT. It translates to CASSLGGREIF. This chain connects TRBV7-2 to TRBJ1-1; weak D call: TRBD1 (5 bases). This CDR3 spans 11 amino acids. Germline loops: CDR1 SGHTA, CDR2 FQGNSA.

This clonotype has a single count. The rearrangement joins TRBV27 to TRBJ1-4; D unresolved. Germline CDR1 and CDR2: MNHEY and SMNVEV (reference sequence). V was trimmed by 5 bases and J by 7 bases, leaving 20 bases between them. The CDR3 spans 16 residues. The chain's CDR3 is CASSPLGEGRGEKLFF. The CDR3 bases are TGTGCCAGCAGTCCGCTGGGTGAGGGCAGAGGTGAAAAACTGTTTTTT.

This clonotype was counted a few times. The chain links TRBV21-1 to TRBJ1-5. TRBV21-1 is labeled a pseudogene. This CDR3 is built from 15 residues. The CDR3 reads CASSKPSSENQPQHF. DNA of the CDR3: TGTGCCAGCAGCAAACCGTCCAGTGAAAATCAGCCCCAGCATTTT.

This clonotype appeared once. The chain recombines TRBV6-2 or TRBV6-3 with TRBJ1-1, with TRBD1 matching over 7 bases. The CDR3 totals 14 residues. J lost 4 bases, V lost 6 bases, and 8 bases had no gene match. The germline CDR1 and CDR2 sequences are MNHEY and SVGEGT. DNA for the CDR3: TGTGCCAGCAGACCTGAACAGGGGCGCACTGAAGCTTTCTTT. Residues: CASRPEQGRTEAFF.

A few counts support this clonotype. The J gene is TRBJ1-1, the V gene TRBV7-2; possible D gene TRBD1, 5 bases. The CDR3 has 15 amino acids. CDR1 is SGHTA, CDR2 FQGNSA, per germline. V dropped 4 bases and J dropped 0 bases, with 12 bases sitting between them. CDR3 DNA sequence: TGTGCCAGCAGCTCCGGCGGGGGGGTGAACACTGAAGCTTTCTTT. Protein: CASSSGGGVNTEAFF. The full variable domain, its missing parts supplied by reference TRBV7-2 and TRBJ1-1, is GAGVSQSPSNKVTEKGKDVELRCDPISGHTALYWYRQSLGQGLEFLIYFQGNSAPDKSGLPSDRFSAERTGGSVSTLTIQRTQQEDSAVYLCASSSGGGVNTEAFFGQGTRLTVV.

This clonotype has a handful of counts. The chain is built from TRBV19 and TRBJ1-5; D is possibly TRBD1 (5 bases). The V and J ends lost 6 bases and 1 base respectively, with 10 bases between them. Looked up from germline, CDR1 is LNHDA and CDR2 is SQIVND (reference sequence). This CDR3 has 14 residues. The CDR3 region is CASRGRGSNQPQHF. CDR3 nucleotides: TGTGCCAGTAGGGGCCGGGGGAGCAATCAGCCCCAGCATTTT. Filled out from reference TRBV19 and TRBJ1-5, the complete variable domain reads DGGITQSPKYLFRKEGQNVTLSCEQNLNHDAMYWYRQDPGQGLRLIYYSQIVNDFQKGDIAEGYSVSREKKESFPLTVTSAQKNPTAFYLCASRGRGSNQPQHFGDGTRLSIL.

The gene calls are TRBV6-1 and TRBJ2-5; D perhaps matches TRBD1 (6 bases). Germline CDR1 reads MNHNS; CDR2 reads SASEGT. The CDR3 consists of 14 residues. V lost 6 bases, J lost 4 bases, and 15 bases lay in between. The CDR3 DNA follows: TGTGCCAGCAGCACACAGGGATCGGGAGAGACCCAGTACTTC. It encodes CASSTQGSGETQYF.

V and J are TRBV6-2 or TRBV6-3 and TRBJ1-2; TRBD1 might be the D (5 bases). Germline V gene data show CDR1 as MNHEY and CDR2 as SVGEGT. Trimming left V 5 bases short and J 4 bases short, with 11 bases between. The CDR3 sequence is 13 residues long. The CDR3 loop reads CASSPDSPYGYTF. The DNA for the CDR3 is TGTGCCAGCAGTCCAGACAGTCCCTATGGCTACACCTTC.

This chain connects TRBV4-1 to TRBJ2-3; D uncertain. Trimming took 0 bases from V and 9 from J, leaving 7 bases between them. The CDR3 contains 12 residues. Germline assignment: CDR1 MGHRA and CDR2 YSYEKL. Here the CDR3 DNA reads TGCGCCAGCAGCCAAGATCCCCGGACGCAGTATTTT. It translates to CASSQDPRTQYF.

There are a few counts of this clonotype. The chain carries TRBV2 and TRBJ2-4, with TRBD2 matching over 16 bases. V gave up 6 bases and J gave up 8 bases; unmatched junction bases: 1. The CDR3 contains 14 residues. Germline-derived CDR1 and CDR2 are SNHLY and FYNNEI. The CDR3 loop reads CASRGLAGGDIQYF. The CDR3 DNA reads TGTGCCAGCAGGGGACTAGCGGGAGGGGACATTCAGTACTTC. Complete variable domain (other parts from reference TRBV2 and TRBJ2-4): EPEVTQTPSHQVTQMGQEVILRCVPISNHLYFYWYRQILGQKVEFLVSFYNNEISEKSEIFDDQFSVERPDGSNFTLKIRSTKLEDSAMYFCASRGLAGGDIQYFGAGTRLSVL.